This TCR beta chain derives from a study of OX40 agonist ivuxolimab in advanced cancers. Study-wide background: Of the participants, under 50% had some prior anti-PD-1, anti-PD-L1 or anti-CTLA-4 therapy, which was allowed. Study-level findings and limits: More expanded clones were found, on average, in CD8+ than in CD4+ T cells.

The cohort excluded patients with autoimmune disease history or systemic immunosuppression. A few counts support this clone. Its antigen is not identified. Measured with immunoSEQ multiplex PCR; TCRdb has only the in-frame clones, and not every one. The sample has more than 60,000 clones; 70% to 80% are singletons. Germline lookup yields CDR1 SGHVS and CDR2 FQNEAQ. Between the trimmed V and J ends, which lost 1 base and 1 base, there was a span of 10 bases. The length of the CDR3 is 16 residues. The source material was CD4+ or CD8+ T cells sorted from blood, sampled in a trial of the OX40 agonist ivuxolimab. The TCR originated in an adult with an advanced solid tumor such as melanoma, head and neck, liver or kidney cancer. The rearrangement uses TRBV7-8 and TRBJ1-4; no clear D. This chain's CDR3 is CASSLGSVKTNEKLFF. CDR3 in DNA: TGTGCCAGCAGCTTAGGTTCGGTGAAAACTAATGAAAAACTGTTTTTT.